The T cell receptor (beta chain) described here comes from a study of cytomegalovirus exposure and HLA in healthy donors. Study-level information: Falling in the Caucasian-associated ancestry cluster were about 82% of about 400 genotyped donors.

This clone showed up just a few times. The antigen remains undetermined. It was with 60 Vbeta and 13 Jbeta primers that the PCR ran. Sequencing was performed with immunoSEQ multiplex PCR; in TCRdb, only in-frame clones are kept and a portion is missing. The table records under 95,000 clones, approximately 80% of them present only once. Study observations and caveats: The study flagged approximately 180 TCR beta chains as cytomegalovirus-associated. In an earlier analysis, productive rearrangement rates for most beta V segments clustered near 87% or 30%.

Sequencing was carried out using PBMCs. The receptor comes from a man aged 30-40 years in good health and CMV-seropositive.

The CDR3 nucleotides read TGCGCCAGCAGCTCACTACTAGCGGGGGGCACCGGGGAGCTGTTTTTT. Protein product: CASSSLLAGGTGELFF. The chain employs TRBV5-1 and TRBJ2-2; the match to TRBD2 covers 12 bases. The V gene end was trimmed by 3 bases and the J gene end by 4 bases; junction bases not matched to a gene: 4. CDR1 is SGHRS, CDR2 YFSETQ, per germline. This CDR3 contains 16 residues.